This T cell receptor (beta chain) was sequenced during a study of blood T cells in healthy people across ages. Study information: Template switching picked up about one barcoded beta molecule for each two T cells.

V was clipped by 5 bases and J by 5 bases, with 10 bases between them. The CDR3 length is 13 residues. Germline V gene data show CDR1 as SNHLY and CDR2 as FYNNEI. Primers used in a second PCR of roughly 7 to 11 cycles were a sample-barcoded 5' primer and a J-beta primer mix. With 12 random nucleotides, a template-switch adaptor tagged each individual cDNA molecule. In TCRdb, the 5' RACE reads were re-called with MiXCR into one record per CDR3 protein. The top ten clones hold less than 0.75% of a sample with around 1,000,000 distinct CDR3 sequences, under 30% of them seen once. This same sample was also taken into another study, of T cells of mothers and their children. From that second work: Samples were provided by three healthy Caucasian mothers and their six children. The extracted RNA was employed in its entirety for cDNA synthesis, at approximately 1.5 ug per 15 ul.

The sequence came from a girl aged 2 to 10 in good health. The sequenced material came from blood. This chain connects TRBV2 to TRBJ2-1, with a tentative D call TRBD1 (6 bases). This CDR3 reads CASSIYRDNEQFF. CDR3 bases: TGTGCCAGCAGTATATACAGGGACAATGAGCAGTTCTTC.